This TCR beta chain is from a study of shared clonotypes between healthy human individuals. This CDR3 has 13 residues. Looked up from germline, CDR1 is SGHVS and CDR2 is FQNEAQ. V was pared by 5 bases and J by 1 base, with 8 bases between. Sequencing was performed with immunoSEQ multiplex PCR; in TCRdb, only in-frame clones are kept and a portion is missing. The table records 2,500,000 or so clones, approximately 90% of them present only once. Source material: naive CD4+ T cells from PBMCs. As for subset: CD45RA+ positively selected. The chain is built from TRBV7-8 and TRBJ1-1; D possibly corresponds to TRBD1 (6 bases). This TCR was sampled from a man younger than 30 in good health. Some clones in this sample may be carry-over from other donors' samples. In nucleotides, the CDR3 is TGTGCCAGCAGCATGGGACAGAACACTGAAGCTTTCTTT. This encodes CASSMGQNTEAFF. Using reference TRBV7-8 and TRBJ1-1 for the parts outside the CDR3, the full variable domain is GAGVSQSPRYKVAKRGQDVALRCDPISGHVSLFWYQQALGQGPEFLTYFQNEAQLDKSGLPSDRFFAERPEGSVSTLKIQRTQQEDSAVYLCASSMGQNTEAFFGQGTRLTVV.